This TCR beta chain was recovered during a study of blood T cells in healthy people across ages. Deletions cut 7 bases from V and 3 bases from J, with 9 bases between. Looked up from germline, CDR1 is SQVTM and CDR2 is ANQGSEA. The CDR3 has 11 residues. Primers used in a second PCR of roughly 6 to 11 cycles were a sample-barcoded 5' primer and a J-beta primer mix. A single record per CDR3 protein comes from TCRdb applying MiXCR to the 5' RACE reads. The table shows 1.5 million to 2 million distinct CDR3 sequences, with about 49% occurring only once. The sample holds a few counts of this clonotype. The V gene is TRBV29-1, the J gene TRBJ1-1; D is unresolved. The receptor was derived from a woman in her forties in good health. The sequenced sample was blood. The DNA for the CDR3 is TGCAGCGGGAGAGCGGACACTGAAGCTTTCTTT. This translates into CSGRADTEAFF.